This T cell receptor beta chain was sequenced during a study of identical twins. With regard to this clonotype: As yet, its antigen is unknown.

CDR1 is DFQATT and CDR2 is SNEGSKA in the germline V gene (reference sequence). CDR3 length: 16 residues. Study-level findings and limits: Insertions were reduced in abundant cord blood beta clonotypes but not in memory repertoires. Excess twin sharing in beta out-of-frame sequences was weaker.

TCRdb ran MiXCR on the 5' RACE reads and lists one entry per CDR3 protein. The data hold 1,800,000 or so distinct CDR3 sequences, with about 32% observed a single time. The chain combines TRBV20-1 with TRBJ2-1, with a tentative D call TRBD2 (6 bases). The end of the DNA fits TRBJ2-7 better, so the J call may be wrong. This receptor was taken from a newborn girl in good health. The sequencing input was cord blood. The CDR3 spells CSARSRGASSYNEQYF. The CDR3 DNA is TGCAGTGCTAGAAGTCGCGGGGCTAGCTCCTACAATGAGCAGTACTTC.